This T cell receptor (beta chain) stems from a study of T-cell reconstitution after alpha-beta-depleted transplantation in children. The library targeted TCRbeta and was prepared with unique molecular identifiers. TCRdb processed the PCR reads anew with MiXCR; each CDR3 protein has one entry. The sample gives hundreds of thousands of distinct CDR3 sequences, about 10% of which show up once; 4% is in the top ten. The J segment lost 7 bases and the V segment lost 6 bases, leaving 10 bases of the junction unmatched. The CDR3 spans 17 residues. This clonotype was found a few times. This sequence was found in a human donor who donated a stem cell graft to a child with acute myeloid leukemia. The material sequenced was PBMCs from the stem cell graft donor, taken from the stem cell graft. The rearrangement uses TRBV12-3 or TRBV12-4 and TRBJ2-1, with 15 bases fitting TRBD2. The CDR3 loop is CASSRSRTSGRVNEQFF. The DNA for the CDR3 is TGTGCCAGCAGCCGATCTCGGACTAGCGGGAGGGTAAATGAGCAGTTCTTC.